This record covers a single T cell receptor beta chain. Its cognate antigen is unknown. Germline values: CDR1 SGHKS, CDR2 YYEKEE (reference sequence). The junction had 7 bases not matched to a gene; V was cut back by 2 bases and J by 0 bases. The CDR3 extends over 18 amino acids. Assay execution proceeded at the deep level. This table comes from immunoSEQ multiplex PCR, and its TCRdb copy is limited to in-frame clones, with some not included. Altogether around 700,000 clones are present, just over 90% being singletons, with the ten largest covering 24%. CD8 cells classed as naive were CD45RO-negative and positively selected for CCR7, excluding terminally differentiated effector memory CD45RA+ cells. The donors, all of them Caucasian adults, lived in Nashville, Tennessee. The source of the sample is a study of shared clonotypes between healthy human individuals. Study-wide points: Tissue TCR repertoires likely differ from these blood-only repertoires.

This receptor was taken from a man aged 30 to 39 in good health. The sequencing sample was made of naive CD8+ T cells sorted from blood. The chain recombines TRBV5-5 with TRBJ2-1; 11 bases are shared with TRBD2. CDR3 sequence: CASSLGLAGLSSYNEQFF. The CDR3 DNA reads as TGTGCCAGCAGCTTAGGACTAGCGGGTTTAAGCTCCTACAATGAGCAGTTCTTC.